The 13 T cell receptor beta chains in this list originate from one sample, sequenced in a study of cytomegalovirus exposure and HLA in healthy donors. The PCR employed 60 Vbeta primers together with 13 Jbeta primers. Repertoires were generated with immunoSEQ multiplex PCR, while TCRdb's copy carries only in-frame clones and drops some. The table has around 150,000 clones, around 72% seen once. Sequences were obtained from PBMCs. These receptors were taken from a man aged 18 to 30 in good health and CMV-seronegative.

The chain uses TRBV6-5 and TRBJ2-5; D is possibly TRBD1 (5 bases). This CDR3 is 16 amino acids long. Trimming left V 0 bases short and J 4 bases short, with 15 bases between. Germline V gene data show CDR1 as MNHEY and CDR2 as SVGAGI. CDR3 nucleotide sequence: TGTGCCAGCAGTTACTCGACAGTTCCGGAGCGAGAGACCCAGTACTTC. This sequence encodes CASSYSTVPERETQYF.

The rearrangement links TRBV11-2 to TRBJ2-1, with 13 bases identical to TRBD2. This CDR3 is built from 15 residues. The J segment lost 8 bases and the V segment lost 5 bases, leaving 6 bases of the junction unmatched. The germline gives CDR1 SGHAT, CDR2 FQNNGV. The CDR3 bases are TGTGCCAGCAGCCCGAGGACTAGCGGGAGAGATGAGCAGTTCTTC. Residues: CASSPRTSGRDEQFF.

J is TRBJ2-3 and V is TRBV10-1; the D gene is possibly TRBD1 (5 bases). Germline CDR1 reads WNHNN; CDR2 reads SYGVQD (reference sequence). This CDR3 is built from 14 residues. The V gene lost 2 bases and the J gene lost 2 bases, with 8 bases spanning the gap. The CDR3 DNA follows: TGCGCCAGCAGTGAGAGGGGCCCCACAGATACGCAGTATTTT. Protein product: CASSERGPTDTQYF.

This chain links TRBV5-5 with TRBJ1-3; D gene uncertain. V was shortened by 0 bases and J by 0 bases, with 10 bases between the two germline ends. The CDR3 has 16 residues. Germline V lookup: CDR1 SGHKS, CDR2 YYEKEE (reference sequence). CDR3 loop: CASSLGIQSSGNTIYF. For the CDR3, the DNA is TGTGCCAGCAGCTTGGGGATACAGAGCTCTGGAAACACCATATATTTT. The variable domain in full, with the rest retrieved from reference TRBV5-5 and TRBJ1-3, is DAGVTQSPTHLIKTRGQQVTLRCSPISGHKSVSWYQQVLGQGPQFIFQYYEKEERGRGNFPDRFSARQFPNYSSELNVNALLLGDSALYLCASSLGIQSSGNTIYFGEGSWLTVV.

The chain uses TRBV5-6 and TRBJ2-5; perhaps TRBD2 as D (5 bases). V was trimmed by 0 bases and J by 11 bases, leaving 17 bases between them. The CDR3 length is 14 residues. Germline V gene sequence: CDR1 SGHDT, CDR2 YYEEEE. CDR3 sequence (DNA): TGTGCCAGCAGCTTGGGAGACTTAGTATGGGAGCAGTACTTC. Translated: CASSLGDLVWEQYF.

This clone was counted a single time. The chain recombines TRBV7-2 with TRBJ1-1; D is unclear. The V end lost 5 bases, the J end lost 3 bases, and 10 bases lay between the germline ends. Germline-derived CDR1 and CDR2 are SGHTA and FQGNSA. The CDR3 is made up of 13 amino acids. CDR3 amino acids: CASSAQEDTEAFF. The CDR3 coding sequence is TGTGCCAGCAGCGCCCAGGAGGACACTGAAGCTTTCTTT. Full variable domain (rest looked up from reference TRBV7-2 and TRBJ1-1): GAGVSQSPSNKVTEKGKDVELRCDPISGHTALYWYRQSLGQGLEFLIYFQGNSAPDKSGLPSDRFSAERTGGSVSTLTIQRTQQEDSAVYLCASSAQEDTEAFFGQGTRLTVV.

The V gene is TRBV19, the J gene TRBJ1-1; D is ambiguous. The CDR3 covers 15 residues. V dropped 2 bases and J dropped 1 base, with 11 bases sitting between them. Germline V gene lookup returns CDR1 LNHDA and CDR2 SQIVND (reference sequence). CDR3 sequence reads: CASSIMAAGNTEAFF. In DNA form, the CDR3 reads TGTGCCAGTAGTATAATGGCGGCCGGGAACACTGAAGCTTTCTTT.

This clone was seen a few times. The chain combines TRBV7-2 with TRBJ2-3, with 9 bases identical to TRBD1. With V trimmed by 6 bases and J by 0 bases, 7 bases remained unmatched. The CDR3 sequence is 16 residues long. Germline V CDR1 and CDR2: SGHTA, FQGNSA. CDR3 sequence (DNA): TGTGCCAGCAGGAACCTCGGACAGGGGAGCACAGATACGCAGTATTTT. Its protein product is CASRNLGQGSTDTQYF.

CDR3 sequence reads: CASTTGLGEQYF. The CDR3 nucleotides are TGTGCCAGTACGACAGGGCTAGGAGAGCAGTACTTC. The rearrangement uses TRBV28 and TRBJ2-7, with 7 bases matching TRBD1. Germline CDR1 reads MDHEN; CDR2 reads SYDVKM. V shed 9 bases, J shed 7 bases, and the junction held 9 bases outside the gene matches. The CDR3 spans 12 residues.

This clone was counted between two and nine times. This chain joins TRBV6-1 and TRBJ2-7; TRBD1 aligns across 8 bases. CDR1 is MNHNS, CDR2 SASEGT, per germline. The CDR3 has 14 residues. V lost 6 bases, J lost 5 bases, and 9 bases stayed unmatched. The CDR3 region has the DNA TGTGCCAGCAGCGAGGGGGACAGGCTGGACGAGCAGTACTTC. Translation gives CASSEGDRLDEQYF.

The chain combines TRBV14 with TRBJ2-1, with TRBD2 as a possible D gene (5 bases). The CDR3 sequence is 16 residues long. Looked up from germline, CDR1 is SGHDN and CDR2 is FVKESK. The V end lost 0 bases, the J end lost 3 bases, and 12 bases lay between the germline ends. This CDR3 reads CASSQDLLASYNEQFF. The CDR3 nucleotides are TGTGCCAGCAGCCAAGATCTCCTAGCCAGCTACAATGAGCAGTTCTTC.

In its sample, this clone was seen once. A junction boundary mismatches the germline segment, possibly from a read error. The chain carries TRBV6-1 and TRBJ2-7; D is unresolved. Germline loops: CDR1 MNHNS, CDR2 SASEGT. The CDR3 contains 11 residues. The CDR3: CASSEGAAASF. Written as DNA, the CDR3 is TGTGCCAGCAGTGAAGGGGCCGCAGCTTCATTC.

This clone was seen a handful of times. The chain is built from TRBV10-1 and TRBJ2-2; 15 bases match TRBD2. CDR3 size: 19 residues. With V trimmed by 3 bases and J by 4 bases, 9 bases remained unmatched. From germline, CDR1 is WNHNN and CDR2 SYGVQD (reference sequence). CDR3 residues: CASSEAGLAGGSSTGELFF. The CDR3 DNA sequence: TGCGCCAGCAGTGAAGCAGGACTAGCGGGAGGGTCGAGCACCGGGGAGCTGTTTTTT.